Below, 14 T cell receptor beta chains from the same sample are listed, as sequenced in a study of blood T cell repertoires in COVID-19. This table comes from immunoSEQ multiplex PCR, and its TCRdb copy is limited to in-frame clones, with some not included. The sample yields 95,000 to 150,000 clones, 71% seen once. The sequencing input was peripheral blood. Receptors originate from a human donor with acute or convalescent COVID-19. The donor label of this sample is uncertain.

This rearrangement joins TRBV12-3 or TRBV12-4 to TRBJ2-2, with TRBD1 matching over 9 bases. CDR3 length equals 13 residues. J gave up 5 bases and V 11 bases, and 6 bases lay outside the gene matches. DNA for the CDR3: TGTGCCCTCCGGGACAGGGAGACCGGGGAGCTGTTTTTT. Encoded protein: CALRDRETGELFF.

The chain employs TRBV30 and TRBJ2-1; D not resolved. V was cut by 5 bases and J by 7 bases, with 18 bases left in between. The CDR3 covers 14 residues. The germline V gene encodes CDR1 GTSNPN and CDR2 SVGIG (reference sequence). CDR3 in amino acids: CAWSGATPLNEQFF. For the CDR3, the DNA is TGTGCCTGGTCTGGTGCAACACCTCTTAATGAGCAGTTCTTC.

This chain uses TRBV11-2 with TRBJ2-3; 8 bases are shared with TRBD2. The CDR3 is 18 amino acids. Germline loops: CDR1 SGHAT, CDR2 FQNNGV. V shed 5 bases and J 4 bases; nucleotides not matched to a gene: 17. In DNA, the CDR3 is TGTGCCAGCAGCCCTAGCCCCCCTTTGGCGGGGGGTCCAGATACGCAGTATTTT. Its translation: CASSPSPPLAGGPDTQYF. The full variable domain, rest sourced from reference TRBV11-2 and TRBJ2-3, is EAGVAQSPRYKIIEKRQSVAFWCNPISGHATLYWYQQILGQGPKLLIQFQNNGVVDDSQLPKDRFSAERLKGVDSTLKIQPAKLEDSAVYLCASSPSPPLAGGPDTQYFGPGTRLTVL.

In this sample, this clone turned up a few times. V usage is TRBV27 and J usage is TRBJ2-5, with 11 bases identical to TRBD1. Germline CDR1 is MNHEY and CDR2 is SMNVEV (reference sequence). V lost 5 bases, J lost 1 base, and 6 bases stayed unmatched. CDR3 length: 16 residues. The CDR3 sequence is CASSPWTGGSQETQYF. The CDR3 DNA is TGTGCCAGCAGTCCTTGGACAGGGGGCTCCCAAGAGACCCAGTACTTC.

V gene TRBV11-2 combines with J gene TRBJ2-7; D remains ambiguous. The V end was cut by 5 bases, the J end by 2 bases, with 10 bases between. The CDR3 has 13 amino acids. Germline V CDR1 and CDR2: SGHAT, FQNNGV. The CDR3 region has the DNA TGTGCCAGCAGCCGAGACATGCCCTACGAGCAGTACTTC. It codes for CASSRDMPYEQYF.

The CDR3 region has the DNA TGCGCCAGCAGCTTGGATCCAGTGTCCTACGAGCAGTACTTC. Translation: CASSLDPVSYEQYF. This rearrangement joins TRBV5-1 to TRBJ2-7; D is unresolved. CDR1 SGHRS and CDR2 YFSETQ come from the germline V gene. This CDR3 comprises 14 residues. Trimming took 0 bases from V and 1 from J, leaving 8 bases between them.

This clone was detected only a few times. This chain connects TRBV3-1 (or the pseudogene TRBV3-2) to TRBJ2-7, with TRBD1 identical over 9 bases. Germline CDR1 reads LGHDT; CDR2 reads YNNKEL (reference sequence). V gave up 5 bases and J gave up 6 bases; unmatched junction bases: 11. This CDR3 is built from 15 residues. CDR3 coding DNA: TGTGCCAGCAGCTCTACCGGGACAGGGCTCCTCGAGCAGTACTTC. Its translation is CASSSTGTGLLEQYF.

This clone was counted once. This chain uses TRBV7-9 with TRBJ1-1; D remains ambiguous. V lost 1 base, J lost 1 base, and 7 bases lay in between. The CDR3 runs 14 residues. Per the germline V gene, CDR1 is SEHNR and CDR2 is FQNEAQ (reference sequence). CDR3 sequence (DNA): TGTGCCAGCAGCTTAGTGTCGGGGAACACTGAAGCTTTCTTT. Its protein product is CASSLVSGNTEAFF.

This rearrangement joins TRBV10-1 to TRBJ2-1, with 10 bases matching TRBD2. V lost 2 bases, J lost 5 bases, and 3 bases stayed unmatched. This CDR3 comprises 15 residues. The germline V gene encodes CDR1 WNHNN and CDR2 SYGVQD (reference sequence). CDR3 sequence (DNA): TGCGCCAGCAGTGAGAGGACTAGCGGTCACAATGAGCAGTTCTTC. It encodes CASSERTSGHNEQFF.

This clone was observed a few times. V usage is TRBV28 and J usage is TRBJ2-1; 7 nucleotides line up with TRBD2. Germline assignment: CDR1 MDHEN and CDR2 SYDVKM. This CDR3 has 14 amino acids. The V segment lost 6 bases and the J segment 4 bases; nucleotides outside the gene matches: 6. The CDR3 region has the DNA TGTGCCAGCAGCCGTGCGGGAGATTACAATGAGCAGTTCTTC. This sequence encodes CASSRAGDYNEQFF. Full variable domain (outside the CDR3, taken from reference TRBV28 and TRBJ2-1): DVKVTQSSRYLVKRTGEKVFLECVQDMDHENMFWYRQDPGLGLRLIYFSYDVKMKEKGDIPEGYSVSREKKERFSLILESASTNQTSMYLCASSRAGDYNEQFFGPGTRLTVL.

The J gene is TRBJ2-2, the V gene TRBV5-1; D perhaps matches TRBD2 (6 bases). Germline-derived CDR1 and CDR2 are SGHRS and YFSETQ. V was pared by 7 bases and J by 1 base, with 11 bases between. The CDR3 loop spans 14 amino acids. The CDR3 DNA sequence: TGCGCCAGCGGAGTCGGGGGGAACACCGGGGAGCTGTTTTTT. As protein: CASGVGGNTGELFF. The variable domain in full, completed from reference TRBV5-1 and TRBJ2-2, reads KAGVTQTPRYLIKTRGQQVTLSCSPISGHRSVSWYQQTPGQGLQFLFEYFSETQRNKGNFPGRFSGRQFSNSRSEMNVSTLELGDSALYLCASGVGGNTGELFFGEGSRLTVL.

This clone was counted a single time. The genes are TRBV5-6 and TRBJ1-1; D gene ambiguous. V shed 3 bases and J shed 4 bases, with 13 bases lying between them. Germline CDR1 and CDR2: SGHDT and YYEEEE. CDR3 length: 14 amino acids. The CDR3 sequence: CASSSPSEVTEAFF. DNA for the CDR3: TGTGCCAGCAGCTCCCCGAGTGAAGTCACTGAAGCTTTCTTT.

As DNA, the CDR3 is TGTGCCAGCACCCTGCCCGACTGGGGCACAGATACGCAGTATTTT. Its protein is CASTLPDWGTDTQYF. V and J are TRBV2 and TRBJ2-3; unclear D gene. Germline CDR1 and CDR2: SNHLY and FYNNEI. V was cut by 7 bases and J by 1 base, with 15 bases left in between. There are 15 residues in the CDR3.

This clone was recorded many times. The chain joins TRBV5-1 to TRBJ1-6; D remains ambiguous. V was trimmed by 0 bases and J by 3 bases, leaving 7 bases between them. Germline V gene sequence: CDR1 SGHRS, CDR2 YFSETQ. This CDR3 has 15 amino acids. This CDR3 is CASSLEPNYNSPLHF. The CDR3 DNA sequence: TGCGCCAGCAGCTTGGAGCCTAACTATAATTCACCCCTCCACTTT.